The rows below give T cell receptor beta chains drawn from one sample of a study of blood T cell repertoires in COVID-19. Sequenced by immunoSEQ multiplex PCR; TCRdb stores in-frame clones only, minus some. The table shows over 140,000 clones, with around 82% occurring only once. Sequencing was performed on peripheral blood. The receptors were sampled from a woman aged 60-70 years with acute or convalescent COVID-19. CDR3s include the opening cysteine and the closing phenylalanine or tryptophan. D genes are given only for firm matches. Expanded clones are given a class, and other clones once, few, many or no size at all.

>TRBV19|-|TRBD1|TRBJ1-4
CASSITTGSNEKLFF
TGTGCCAGTAGTATAACGACAGGGAGTAATGAAAAACTGTTTTTT
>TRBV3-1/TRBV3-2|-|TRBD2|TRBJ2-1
CASSLGVSGSFYEQFF
TGTGCCAGCAGCCTTGGGGTAAGCGGGAGTTTCTATGAGCAGTTCTTC
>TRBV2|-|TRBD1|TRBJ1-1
CASSGTGDAAFF
TGTGCCAGCAGTGGGACAGGGGACGCAGCTTTCTTT
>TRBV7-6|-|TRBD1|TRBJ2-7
CASSPRVGGQGTYEQYF
TGTGCCAGCAGCCCCCGTGTTGGTGGACAGGGGACCTACGAGCAGTACTTC
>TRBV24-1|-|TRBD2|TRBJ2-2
CATSTRLATGELFF
TGTGCCACCAGTACACGACTAGCCACCGGGGAGCTGTTTTTT
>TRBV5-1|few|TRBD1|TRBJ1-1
CASSDTGGTTEAFF
TGCGCCAGCAGCGATACAGGGGGGACCACTGAAGCTTTCTTT
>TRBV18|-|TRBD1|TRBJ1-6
CASSPTGGDSPLHF
TGTGCCAGCTCGCCGACAGGGGGTGACTCACCCCTCCACTTT
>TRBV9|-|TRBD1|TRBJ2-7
CASSVGAGGYEQYF
TGTGCCAGCAGTGTAGGAGCAGGGGGCTACGAGCAGTACTTC
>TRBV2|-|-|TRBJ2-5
CASRSADWTQYF
TGTGCCAGCAGATCAGCTGACTGGACCCAGTACTTC
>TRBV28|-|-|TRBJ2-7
CASSLLRYEQYF
TGTGCCAGCAGTTTATTGCGCTACGAGCAGTACTTC
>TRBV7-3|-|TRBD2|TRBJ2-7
CASSPRSGAYEQYF
TGTGCCAGCAGCCCTCGTAGCGGGGCCTACGAGCAGTACTTC
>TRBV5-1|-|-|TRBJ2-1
CASSSQLDEQFF
TGCGCCAGCAGCTCACAGCTGGATGAGCAGTTCTTC
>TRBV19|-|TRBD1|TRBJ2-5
CASSATGWGETQYF
TGTGCCAGTAGTGCGACAGGGTGGGGAGAGACCCAGTACTTC
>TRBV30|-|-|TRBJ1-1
CAWSVGRDFSEAFF
TGTGCCTGGAGTGTAGGGAGGGATTTTTCTGAAGCTTTCTTT
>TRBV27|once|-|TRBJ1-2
CASSLQAGSNYGYTF
TGTGCCAGCAGTTTACAGGCCGGGAGTAACTATGGCTACACCTTC
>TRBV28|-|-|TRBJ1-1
CASRYQDAGLTEAFF
TGTGCCAGCAGGTATCAGGATGCGGGCCTGACTGAAGCTTTCTTT
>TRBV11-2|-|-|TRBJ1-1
CASSFAENTEAFF
TGTGCCAGCAGCTTCGCAGAGAACACTGAAGCTTTCTTT
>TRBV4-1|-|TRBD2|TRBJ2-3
CASSHRDFWGGMDTQYF
TGCGCCAGCAGCCACCGGGACTTCTGGGGGGGGATGGATACGCAGTATTTT
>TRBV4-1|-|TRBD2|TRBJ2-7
CASSPFTSGNSYEQYF
TGCGCCAGCAGTCCTTTTACTAGCGGGAATTCCTACGAGCAGTACTTC
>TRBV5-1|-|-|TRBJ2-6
CASSLEAGSHAGANVLTF
TGCGCCAGCAGCTTGGAGGCCGGGAGTCATGCTGGGGCCAACGTCCTGACTTTC
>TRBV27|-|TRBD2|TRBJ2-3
CASSFLAGGRDTQYF
TGTGCCAGCAGTTTTCTAGCGGGAGGCCGAGATACGCAGTATTTT
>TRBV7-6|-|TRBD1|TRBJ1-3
CASSSPDRAGNTIYF
TGTGCCAGCAGCTCTCCGGACAGGGCTGGAAACACCATATATTTT
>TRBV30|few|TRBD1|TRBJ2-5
CAWSVGGAETQYF
TGTGCCTGGAGTGTAGGGGGCGCAGAGACCCAGTACTTC
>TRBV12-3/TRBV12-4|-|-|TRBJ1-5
CASSFFQNQPQHF
TGTGCCAGCAGTTTTTTTCAGAATCAGCCCCAGCATTTT
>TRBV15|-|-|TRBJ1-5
CATSPRTVSNQPQHF
TGTGCCACCAGCCCCCGGACAGTTAGCAATCAGCCCCAGCATTTT
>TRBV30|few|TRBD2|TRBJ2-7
CAWTESGSEQYF
TGTGCCTGGACTGAAAGCGGGAGCGAGCAGTACTTC
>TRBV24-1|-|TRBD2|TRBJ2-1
CATSDRAGGPSNEQFF
TGTGCCACCAGTGACCGAGCGGGAGGGCCCTCCAATGAGCAGTTCTTC
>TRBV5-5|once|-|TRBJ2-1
CASSLGRRVSEQFF
TGTGCCAGCAGCTTAGGACGCAGGGTGTCTGAGCAGTTCTTC
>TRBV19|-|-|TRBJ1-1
CASSTVRGNTEAFF
TGTGCCAGTAGTACCGTCAGGGGGAACACTGAAGCTTTCTTT
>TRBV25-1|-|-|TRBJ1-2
CASSEDVQGSFGYTF
TGTGCCAGCAGTGAAGATGTGCAGGGAAGTTTTGGCTACACCTTC
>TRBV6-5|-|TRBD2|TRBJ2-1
CASGTSWYNEQFF
TGTGCCAGCGGGACTAGCTGGTACAATGAGCAGTTCTTC
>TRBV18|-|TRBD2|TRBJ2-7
CASSPLAGVGEQYF
TGTGCCAGCTCACCCCTAGCGGGAGTAGGCGAGCAGTACTTC
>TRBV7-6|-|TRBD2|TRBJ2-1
CASSLAGTSMRGDEQFF
TGTGCCAGCAGCTTAGCCGGGACTAGCATGCGCGGCGATGAGCAGTTCTTC
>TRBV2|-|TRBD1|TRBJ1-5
CASSERVKGTGWNQPQHF
TGTGCCAGCAGTGAAAGAGTTAAAGGGACAGGGTGGAATCAGCCCCAGCATTTT
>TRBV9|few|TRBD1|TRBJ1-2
CASSVEGTGNYGYTF
TGTGCCAGCAGCGTAGAGGGGACAGGGAACTATGGCTACACCTTC
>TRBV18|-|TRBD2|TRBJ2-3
CASSPGLGADTQYF
TGTGCCAGCTCACCGGGACTAGGCGCAGATACGCAGTATTTT
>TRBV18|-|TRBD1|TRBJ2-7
CASSPPTGGGEQYF
TGTGCCAGCTCACCACCGACAGGGGGGGGCGAGCAGTACTTC
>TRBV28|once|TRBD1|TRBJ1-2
CASSPTGISGYTF
TGTGCCAGCAGCCCGACAGGGATCAGTGGCTACACCTTC
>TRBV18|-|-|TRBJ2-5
CASSPPARVAETQYF
TGTGCCAGCTCACCACCTGCTAGGGTAGCGGAGACCCAGTACTTC
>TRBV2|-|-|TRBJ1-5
CASSVWEQPQHF
TGTGCCAGCAGTGTTTGGGAGCAGCCCCAGCATTTT
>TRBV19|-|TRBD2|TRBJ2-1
CASSPGRGAGGEQFF
TGTGCCAGTAGCCCCGGGAGGGGGGCGGGCGGTGAGCAGTTCTTC
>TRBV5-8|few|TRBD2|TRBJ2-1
CASSPLLAGGPGDEQFF
TGTGCCAGCAGCCCTCTACTAGCGGGAGGGCCGGGGGATGAGCAGTTCTTC
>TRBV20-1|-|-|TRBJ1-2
CSASLSEPMGIRGYGYTF
TGCAGTGCTAGTCTATCTGAACCCATGGGGATCAGGGGCTATGGCTACACCTTC
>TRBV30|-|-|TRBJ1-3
CAWSETGIPRDTIYF
TGTGCCTGGAGTGAAACAGGGATCCCGCGAGACACCATATATTTT
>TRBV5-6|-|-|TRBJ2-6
CASSSNTGFRANVLTF
TGTGCCAGCAGCTCGAACACAGGGTTCCGGGCCAACGTCCTGACTTTC
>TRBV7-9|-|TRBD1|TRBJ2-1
CASSEQGALKRDEQFF
TGTGCCAGCAGCGAACAGGGGGCCCTAAAAAGGGATGAGCAGTTCTTC
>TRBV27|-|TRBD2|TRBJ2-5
CASSLLAGQTQYF
TGTGCCAGCAGTTTACTAGCGGGACAGACCCAGTACTTC
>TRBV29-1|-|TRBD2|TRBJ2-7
CSASGTAYEQYF
TGCAGCGCCAGCGGGACCGCTTACGAGCAGTACTTC
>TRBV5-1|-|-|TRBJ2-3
CASSLELQVTQYF
TGCGCCAGCAGCTTGGAGCTCCAGGTTACGCAGTATTTT
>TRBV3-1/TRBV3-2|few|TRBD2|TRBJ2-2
CASESLAGVGGELFF
TGTGCCAGCGAAAGTCTAGCGGGAGTTGGCGGGGAGCTGTTTTTT